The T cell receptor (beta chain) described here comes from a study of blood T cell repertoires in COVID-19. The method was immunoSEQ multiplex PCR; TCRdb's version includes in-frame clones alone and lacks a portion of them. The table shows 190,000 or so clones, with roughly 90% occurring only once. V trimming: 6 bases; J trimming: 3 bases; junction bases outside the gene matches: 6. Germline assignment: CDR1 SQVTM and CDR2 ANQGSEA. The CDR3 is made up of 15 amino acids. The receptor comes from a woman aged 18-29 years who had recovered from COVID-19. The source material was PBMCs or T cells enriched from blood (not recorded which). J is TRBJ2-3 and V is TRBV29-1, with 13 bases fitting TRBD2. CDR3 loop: CSVGTSGRVTDTQYF. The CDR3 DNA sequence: TGCAGCGTAGGCACTAGCGGGAGGGTTACAGATACGCAGTATTTT.